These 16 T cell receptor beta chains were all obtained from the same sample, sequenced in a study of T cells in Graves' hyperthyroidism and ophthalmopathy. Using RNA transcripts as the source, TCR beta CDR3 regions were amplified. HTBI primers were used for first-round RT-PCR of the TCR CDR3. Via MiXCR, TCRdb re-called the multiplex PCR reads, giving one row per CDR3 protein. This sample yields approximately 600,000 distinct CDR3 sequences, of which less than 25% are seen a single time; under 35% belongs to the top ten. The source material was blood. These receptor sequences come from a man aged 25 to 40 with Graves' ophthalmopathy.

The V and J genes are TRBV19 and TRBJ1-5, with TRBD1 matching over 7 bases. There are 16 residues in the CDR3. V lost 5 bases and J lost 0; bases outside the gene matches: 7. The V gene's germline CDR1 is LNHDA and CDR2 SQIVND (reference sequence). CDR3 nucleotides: TGTGCCAGTAGTCCCAGGACAGGTTATAGCAATCAGCCCCAGCATTTT. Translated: CASSPRTGYSNQPQHF.

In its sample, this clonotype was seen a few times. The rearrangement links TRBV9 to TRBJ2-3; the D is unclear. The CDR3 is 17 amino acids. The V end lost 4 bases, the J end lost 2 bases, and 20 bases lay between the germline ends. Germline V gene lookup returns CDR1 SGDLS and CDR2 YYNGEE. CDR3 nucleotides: TGTGCCAGCAGCCCCGGGCCCCAAGCTACCTACACAGATACGCAGTATTTT. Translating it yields CASSPGPQATYTDTQYF.

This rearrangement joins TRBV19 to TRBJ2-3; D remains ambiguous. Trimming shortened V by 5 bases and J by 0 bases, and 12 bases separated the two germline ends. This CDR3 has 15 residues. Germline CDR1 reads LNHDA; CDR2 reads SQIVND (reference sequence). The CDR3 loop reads CASSRSSLSTDTQYF. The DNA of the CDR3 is TGTGCCAGTAGTCGGTCTTCACTGAGCACAGATACGCAGTATTTT.

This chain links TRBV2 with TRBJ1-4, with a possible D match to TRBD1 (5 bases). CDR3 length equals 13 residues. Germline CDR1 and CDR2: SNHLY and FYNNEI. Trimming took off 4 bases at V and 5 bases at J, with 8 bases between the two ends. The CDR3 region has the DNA TGTGCCAGCAGTGGACAGATCAATGAAAAACTGTTTTTT. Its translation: CASSGQINEKLFF.

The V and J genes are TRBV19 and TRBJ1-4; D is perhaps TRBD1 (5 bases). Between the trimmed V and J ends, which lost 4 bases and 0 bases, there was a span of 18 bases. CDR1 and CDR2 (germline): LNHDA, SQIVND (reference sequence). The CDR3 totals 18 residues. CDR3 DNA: TGTGCCAGTAGTACCTTGGACACAGGCTCTGCAACTAATGAAAAACTGTTTTTT. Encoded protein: CASSTLDTGSATNEKLFF.

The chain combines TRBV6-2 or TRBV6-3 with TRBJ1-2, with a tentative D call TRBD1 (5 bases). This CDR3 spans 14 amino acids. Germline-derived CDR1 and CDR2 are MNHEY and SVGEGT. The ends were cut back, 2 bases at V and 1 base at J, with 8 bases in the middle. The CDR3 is CASSYRGNNYGYTF. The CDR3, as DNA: TGTGCCAGCAGTTACAGGGGAAATAACTATGGCTACACCTTC.

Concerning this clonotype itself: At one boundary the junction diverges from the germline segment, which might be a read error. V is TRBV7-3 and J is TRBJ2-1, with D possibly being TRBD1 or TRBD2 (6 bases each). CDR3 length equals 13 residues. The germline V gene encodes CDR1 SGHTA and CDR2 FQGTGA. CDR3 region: CPSSRGGYNEQFF. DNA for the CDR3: TGTCCCAGCAGCCGAGGGGGGTACAATGAGCAGTTCTTC.

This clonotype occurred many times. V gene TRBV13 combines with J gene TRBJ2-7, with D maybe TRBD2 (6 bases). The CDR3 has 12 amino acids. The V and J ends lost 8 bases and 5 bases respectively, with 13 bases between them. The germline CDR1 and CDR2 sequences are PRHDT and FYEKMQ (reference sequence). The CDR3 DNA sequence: TGTGCCAGCGCTGCGGGACGGAACGAGCAGTACTTC. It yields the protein CASAAGRNEQYF.

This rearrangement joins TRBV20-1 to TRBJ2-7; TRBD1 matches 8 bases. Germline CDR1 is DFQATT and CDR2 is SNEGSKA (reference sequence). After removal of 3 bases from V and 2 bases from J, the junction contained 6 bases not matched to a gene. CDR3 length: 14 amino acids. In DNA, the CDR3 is TGCAGTGCTAGCGAGGACAGGGCTACCTACGAGCAGTACTTC. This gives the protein CSASEDRATYEQYF.

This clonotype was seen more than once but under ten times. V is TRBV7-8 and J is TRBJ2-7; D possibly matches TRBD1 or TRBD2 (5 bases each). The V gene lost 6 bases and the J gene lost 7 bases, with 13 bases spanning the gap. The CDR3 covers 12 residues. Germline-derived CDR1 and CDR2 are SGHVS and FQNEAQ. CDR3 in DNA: TGTGCCAGCAGGGCCCGGGACGGGGAGCAGTACTTC. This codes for CASRARDGEQYF.

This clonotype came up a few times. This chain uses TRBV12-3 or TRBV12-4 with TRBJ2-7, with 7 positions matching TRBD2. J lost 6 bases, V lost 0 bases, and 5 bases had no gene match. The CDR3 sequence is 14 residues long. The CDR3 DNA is TGTGCCAGCAGTTTAGCGGGAGGGCCCCTCGAGCAGTACTTC. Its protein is CASSLAGGPLEQYF.

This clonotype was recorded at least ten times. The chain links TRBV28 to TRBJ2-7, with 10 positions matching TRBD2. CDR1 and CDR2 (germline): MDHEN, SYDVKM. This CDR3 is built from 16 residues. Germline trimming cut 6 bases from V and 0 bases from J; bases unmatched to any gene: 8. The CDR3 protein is CASREFTSGNSYEQYF. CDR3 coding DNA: TGTGCCAGCAGGGAGTTTACTAGCGGGAACTCCTACGAGCAGTACTTC.

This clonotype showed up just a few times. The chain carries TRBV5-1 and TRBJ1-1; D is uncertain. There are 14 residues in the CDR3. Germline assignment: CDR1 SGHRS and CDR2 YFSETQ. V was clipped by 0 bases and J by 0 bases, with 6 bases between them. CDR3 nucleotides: TGCGCCAGCAGCTTGGACATAATGAACACTGAAGCTTTCTTT. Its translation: CASSLDIMNTEAFF.

CDR3 nucleotides: TGTGCCAGCAGTTTAGCGAGGGGAGTTGAAAAACTGTTTTTT. As protein: CASSLARGVEKLFF. The chain uses TRBV12-3 or TRBV12-4 and TRBJ1-4, with D possibly TRBD1 on 5 matching bases. Trimming cost V 0 bases and J 7 bases, with 9 bases left between them. The CDR3 has 14 residues.

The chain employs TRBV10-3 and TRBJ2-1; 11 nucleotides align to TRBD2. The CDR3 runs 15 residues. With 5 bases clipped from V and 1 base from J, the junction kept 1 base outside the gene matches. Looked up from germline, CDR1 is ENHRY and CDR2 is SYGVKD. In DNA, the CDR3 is TGTGCCATCAGTCCTAGCGGGAGGTCCTACAATGAGCAGTTCTTC. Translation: CAISPSGRSYNEQFF.

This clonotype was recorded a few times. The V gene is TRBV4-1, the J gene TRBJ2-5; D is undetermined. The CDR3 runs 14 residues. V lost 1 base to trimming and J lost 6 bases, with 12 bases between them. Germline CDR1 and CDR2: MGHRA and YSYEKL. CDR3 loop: CASSQAGVGKTQYF. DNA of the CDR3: TGCGCCAGCAGCCAAGCGGGCGTGGGAAAGACCCAGTACTTC.